These 25 T cell receptor beta chains came from one sample sequenced in a study of memory B cells and T cells in multiple sclerosis. TCRdb's copy holds only in-frame clones and misses some; the assay was immunoSEQ multiplex PCR. Of about 15,000 clones listed, roughly three quarters are singletons. The sequencing sample was made of memory (CD45RO+) CD4+ T cells from blood. Receptors were obtained from a human donor with multiple sclerosis.

Only a few counts were recorded for this clone. This rearrangement joins TRBV6-1 to TRBJ1-1; D is perhaps TRBD1 (5 bases). The V end lost 4 bases, the J end lost 1 base, and 13 bases lay between the germline ends. The CDR3 consists of 15 residues. Germline V lookup: CDR1 MNHNS, CDR2 SASEGT. The CDR3 DNA is TGTGCCAGCAGTGTGGAGGGGAGAAAGAACACTGAAGCTTTCTTT. The encoded protein is CASSVEGRKNTEAFF.

This rearrangement joins TRBV15 to TRBJ1-2; the match to TRBD1 covers 7 bases. The V segment lost 4 bases and the J segment 8 bases; nucleotides outside the gene matches: 13. Germline V gene lookup returns CDR1 LNHNV and CDR2 YYDKDF (reference sequence). The CDR3 is made up of 15 amino acids. In DNA, the CDR3 is TGTGCCACCAGCAAAACCGGGACAGCTATGGTGGGCTACACCTTC. This sequence encodes CATSKTGTAMVGYTF.

The V and J genes are TRBV2 and TRBJ2-1; 7 nucleotides align to TRBD2. After removal of 3 bases from V and 2 bases from J, the junction contained 1 base not matched to a gene. Looked up from germline, CDR1 is SNHLY and CDR2 is FYNNEI. This CDR3 has 14 residues. The CDR3 is CASSEAGAYNEQFF. The CDR3 DNA follows: TGTGCCAGCAGTGAGGCGGGGGCCTACAATGAGCAGTTCTTC. Full variable domain (outside the CDR3, taken from reference TRBV2 and TRBJ2-1): EPEVTQTPSHQVTQMGQEVILRCVPISNHLYFYWYRQILGQKVEFLVSFYNNEISEKSEIFDDQFSVERPDGSNFTLKIRSTKLEDSAMYFCASSEAGAYNEQFFGPGTRLTVL.

This clone came up a few times. The chain has TRBV25-1 and TRBJ1-6; 8 bases are shared with TRBD1. The CDR3 totals 15 residues. Trimming took 3 bases from V and 7 from J; bases not matched to a gene: 5. Looked up from germline, CDR1 is MGHDK and CDR2 is SYGVNS. CDR3: CASSDQTGDNSPLHF. CDR3 nucleotides: TGTGCCAGCAGTGACCAGACAGGGGACAATTCACCCCTCCACTTT.

This clone was detected once. The chain couples TRBV10-2 to TRBJ2-3, with TRBD2 identical over 8 bases. Germline V gene lookup returns CDR1 WSHSY and CDR2 SAAADI. This CDR3 is built from 14 residues. Germline trimming cut 8 bases from V and 2 bases from J; bases unmatched to any gene: 6. DNA for the CDR3: TGCGCCAGCGGGGCGGGAGGAAACACAGATACGCAGTATTTT. This gives the protein CASGAGGNTDTQYF.

V usage is TRBV5-1 and J usage is TRBJ2-1; TRBD2 might be the D (5 bases). The germline V and J ends were trimmed by 6 bases and 4 bases, with 14 bases remaining between them. CDR3 length: 14 residues. CDR1 is SGHRS, CDR2 YFSETQ, per germline. The CDR3 bases are TGCGCCAGCAAACAACTAGACATTTACAATGAGCAGTTCTTC. Encoded protein: CASKQLDIYNEQFF.

The rearrangement uses TRBV7-2 and TRBJ1-2; 8 nucleotides agree with TRBD1. The ends lost 0 bases at V and 6 bases at J; junction bases unmatched: 3. CDR3 length: 14 amino acids. CDR1 and CDR2 (germline): SGHTA, FQGNSA. CDR3 sequence (DNA): TGTGCCAGCAGCTTAGCCGGACAGGGTCATGGCTACACCTTC. Amino acids: CASSLAGQGHGYTF.

This chain connects TRBV6-5 to TRBJ1-3; D is undetermined. The V gene lost 0 bases and the J gene lost 2 bases, with 8 bases spanning the gap. The germline CDR1 and CDR2 sequences are MNHEY and SVGAGI. This CDR3 is 15 amino acids long. The CDR3 sequence is CASSYSGHTGNTIYF. In nucleotides, the CDR3 is TGTGCCAGCAGTTACTCTGGGCATACTGGAAACACCATATATTTT.

This chain uses TRBV15 with TRBJ2-5; TRBD1 is a possible D gene (6 bases). The CDR3 loop spans 13 amino acids. Between the trimmed V and J ends, which lost 3 bases and 3 bases, there was a span of 8 bases. The germline V gene has CDR1 LNHNV and CDR2 YYDKDF (reference sequence). Here the CDR3 DNA reads TGTGCCACCAGCAGGGACAGAAAAGAGACCCAGTACTTC. It codes for CATSRDRKETQYF.

J is TRBJ2-5 and V is TRBV28; D is unresolved. Judging by the DNA end, TRBJ2-7 fits better; the J call may be wrong. Germline V gene sequence: CDR1 MDHEN, CDR2 SYDVKM. The CDR3 is 11 residues long. CDR3 region: CASSSPYEQYF. The CDR3 DNA is TGTGCCAGCAGTTCCCCCTACGAGCAGTACTTC.

This clone was recorded once. J is TRBJ1-5 and V is TRBV10-3, with 10 bases that match TRBD1. The CDR3 loop spans 16 amino acids. CDR1 and CDR2 (germline): ENHRY, SYGVKD. Germline trimming cut 2 bases from V and 6 bases from J; bases unmatched to any gene: 7. The CDR3 loop reads CAISERQGAPGQPQHF. In nucleotides, the CDR3 is TGTGCCATCAGTGAGAGACAGGGGGCGCCCGGTCAGCCCCAGCATTTT.

V is TRBV4-2 and J is TRBJ1-2, with 8 nucleotides matching TRBD1. Germline-derived CDR1 and CDR2 are LGHNA and YNFKEQ. The CDR3 totals 17 residues. V was pared by 2 bases and J by 3 bases, with 11 bases of the junction left unmatched. The CDR3 bases are TGTGCCAGCAGCCAATCGACAGGGGCGACACCTTACTATGGCTACACCTTC. It specifies CASSQSTGATPYYGYTF.

The chain couples TRBV10-2 to TRBJ1-2; D may be TRBD1 (5 bases). This CDR3 region has 14 residues. The ends were cut back, 0 bases at V and 6 bases at J, with 11 bases in the middle. CDR1 WSHSY and CDR2 SAAADI come from the germline V gene. The DNA of the CDR3 is TGCGCCAGCAGTGAGTCGTGGGGCAGCCATGGCTACACCTTC. It codes for CASSESWGSHGYTF.

The rearrangement links TRBV10-1 to TRBJ2-1; tentatively, D is TRBD2 (6 bases). The CDR3 covers 14 residues. V gave up 5 bases and J gave up 0 bases, with 8 bases separating them. Germline V lookup: CDR1 WNHNN, CDR2 SYGVQD (reference sequence). The CDR3 DNA follows: TGCGCCAGCAGTAACGGGGGCTCCTACAATGAGCAGTTCTTC. This encodes CASSNGGSYNEQFF.

The rearrangement uses TRBV6-6 and TRBJ2-7, with D tentatively TRBD2 (5 bases). V was trimmed by 6 bases and J by 2 bases, leaving 8 bases between them. This CDR3 comprises 12 residues. The germline V gene encodes CDR1 MNHNY and CDR2 SVGAGI (reference sequence). The CDR3 here is CASSSLAYEQYF. The CDR3 bases are TGTGCCAGCAGCTCACTAGCCTACGAGCAGTACTTC.

The chain is built from TRBV5-4 and TRBJ2-7, with D uncertain. The CDR3 spans 13 residues. Germline V gene lookup returns CDR1 SGHNT and CDR2 YYREEE (reference sequence). Trimming removed 2 bases at V and 0 bases at J, with 6 bases between. CDR3: CASSFPSSYEQYF. The CDR3 bases are TGTGCCAGCAGCTTCCCGAGCTCCTACGAGCAGTACTTC.

The chain employs TRBV21-1 and TRBJ2-1; TRBD2, the D gene given by the table, was not confirmed from the DNA. TRBV21-1 is shown as a pseudogene. CDR3 length: 20 residues. The CDR3: CASSKARGSGVPSSYNEQFF. The CDR3 DNA follows: TGTGCCAGCAGCAAAGCTAGAGGTAGCGGGGTTCCGAGCTCCTACAATGAGCAGTTCTTC.

This clone has only one observation. CDR3 in amino acids: CSARSSIGNTIYF. The CDR3 DNA follows: TGCAGCGCCCGATCGTCTATTGGAAACACCATATATTTT. V usage is TRBV29-1 and J usage is TRBJ1-3; D gene uncertain. The CDR3 is 13 amino acids. V lost 7 bases, J lost 3 bases, and 13 bases lay in between. The germline V gene encodes CDR1 SQVTM and CDR2 ANQGSEA.

The gene calls are TRBV11-1 and TRBJ2-2; 12 positions agree with TRBD2. Germline V lookup: CDR1 SGHAT, CDR2 FQDESV (reference sequence). J was trimmed by 2 bases and V by 5 bases; bases with no gene match: 3. The CDR3 runs to 16 residues. DNA for the CDR3: TGTGCCAGCAGCCGAGGACTAGCGGGAAACACCGGGGAGCTGTTTTTT. Translating gives CASSRGLAGNTGELFF.

The rearrangement joins TRBV29-1 to TRBJ2-7, with D possibly TRBD1 on 6 matching bases. Per the germline V gene, CDR1 is SQVTM and CDR2 is ANQGSEA. Deletions cut 6 bases from V and 4 bases from J, with 19 bases between. The length of the CDR3 is 14 residues. The CDR3 coding sequence is TGCAGCGTGGTACCGGGACAACATCCATACGAGCAGTACTTC. Translated, it gives CSVVPGQHPYEQYF.

J is TRBJ2-7 and V is TRBV7-8; the match to TRBD2 covers 13 bases. The CDR3 is made up of 16 amino acids. The ends lost 7 bases at V and 1 base at J; junction bases unmatched: 7. Germline CDR1 is SGHVS and CDR2 is FQNEAQ. CDR3 loop: CASTSQGLAGSYEQYF. CDR3 DNA: TGTGCCAGCACCAGCCAGGGACTAGCGGGATCCTACGAGCAGTACTTC. The variable domain in full, with the rest retrieved from reference TRBV7-8 and TRBJ2-7, is GAGVSQSPRYKVAKRGQDVALRCDPISGHVSLFWYQQALGQGPEFLTYFQNEAQLDKSGLPSDRFFAERPEGSVSTLKIQRTQQEDSAVYLCASTSQGLAGSYEQYFGPGTRLTVT.

This clone is a singleton in its sample. The rearrangement joins TRBV30 to TRBJ1-2, with D tentatively TRBD1 (6 bases). V was clipped by 4 bases and J by 4 bases, with 19 bases between them. Germline CDR1 reads GTSNPN; CDR2 reads SVGIG (reference sequence). CDR3 size: 15 residues. CDR3 nucleotides: TGTGCCTGGATGCGGACAGAGGAGCTGAGCTATGGCTACACCTTC. This encodes CAWMRTEELSYGYTF.

This clone was counted a few times. The chain combines TRBV7-2 with TRBJ1-1, with unresolved D. Trimming shortened V by 5 bases and J by 1 base, and 8 bases separated the two germline ends. Germline V gene sequence: CDR1 SGHTA, CDR2 FQGNSA. This CDR3 is 13 amino acids long. As DNA, the CDR3 is TGTGCCAGCAGCGAACAGCCGAACACTGAAGCTTTCTTT. Its protein is CASSEQPNTEAFF.

The chain is built from TRBV2 and TRBJ2-3, with TRBD1 as a possible D gene (5 bases). Trimming took off 5 bases at V and 6 bases at J, with 9 bases between the two ends. Germline V lookup: CDR1 SNHLY, CDR2 FYNNEI. The CDR3 is 12 amino acids. This CDR3 reads CASSMDMDTQYF. The DNA of the CDR3 is TGTGCCAGCAGTATGGACATGGATACGCAGTATTTT. Looking up the rest from reference TRBV2 and TRBJ2-3 gives the full variable domain: EPEVTQTPSHQVTQMGQEVILRCVPISNHLYFYWYRQILGQKVEFLVSFYNNEISEKSEIFDDQFSVERPDGSNFTLKIRSTKLEDSAMYFCASSMDMDTQYFGPGTRLTVL.

This clone was picked up a small number of times. A junction end diverges from the germline sequence, so it may reflect a read error. This chain links TRBV6-5 with TRBJ1-2; no clear D. The V gene's germline CDR1 is MNHEY and CDR2 SVGAGI. The CDR3 extends over 12 amino acids. Written as DNA, the CDR3 is TGTGCCATCAGTGAGTCGGACTATGGCTACACCTTC. This gives the protein CAISESDYGYTF.